The present T cell receptor (beta chain) was sequenced within a study of T-cell memory formation after mild COVID-19. Each CDR3 protein is one row after TCRdb ran MiXCR on the 5' RACE reads. The table includes about 400,000 distinct CDR3 sequences, 15% to 20% detected once. This clonotype has just a few counts. Trimming took 6 bases from V and 8 from J, leaving 19 bases between them. The CDR3 has 13 residues. Per the germline V gene, CDR1 is SQVTM and CDR2 is ANQGSEA. The receptor comes from a man between 18 and 29 years old who had mild COVID-19 (a few samples of this study predate the infection). Cell type and time point are not known. The chain combines TRBV29-1 with TRBJ1-2; D perhaps matches TRBD1 (5 bases). The sequencing sample was made of PBMCs or a T cell subset sorted from them (not recorded which). CDR3 bases: TGCAGCGTGGCCGGGCTCGGAGGGGTCGGCTACACCTTC. This translates into CSVAGLGGVGYTF.